This TCR beta chain was sequenced for a study of blood T cell repertoires in COVID-19. Turning to the study itself: Some COVID-19 samples were acute and others convalescent; all came from the United States, Italy and Spain. PBMCs, B-cell-depleted T cells, or T cells provided the cDNA or gDNA that made up the material.

Seattle patients were enrolled while actively infected and followed longitudinally. In the source study's methods: Quantification of nucleated cells was approximated via reference gene primer amplification. The protocol was immunoSEQ multiplex PCR, while the TCRdb copy is restricted to in-frame clones and leaves out a portion. Clone size and the V and J calls come from that table; the DNA yielded D and trimming. The sample carries some 200,000 clones, roughly 84% recorded once. Germline V gene sequence: CDR1 SNHLY, CDR2 FYNNEI. Unmatched junction bases numbered 10, after V lost 6 bases and J lost 3 bases. The CDR3 runs to 15 residues.

The V and J genes are TRBV2 and TRBJ2-5; the match to TRBD1 covers 7 bases. Material: peripheral blood. This TCR was sampled from a woman in her 70s with COVID-19, enrolled during active disease. CDR3 in amino acids: CASRLRDRREETQYF. CDR3 bases: TGTGCCAGCAGGTTAAGGGACAGACGAGAAGAGACCCAGTACTTC.